This T cell receptor beta chain stems from a study of control samples from healthy donors and cancer patients (dated by TCRdb to about 2020). Including the terminal cysteine and phenylalanine, the CDR3 comprises 15 residues. The kept DNA is CDR3 alone, 45 bases in frame from the first base. The germline V gene encodes CDR1 MDHEN and CDR2 SYDVKM. Relative to germline, V is 3 bases shorter and J is 0 bases shorter, with 11 bases between their ends. Worth noting for this clone: This clone's antigen is unknown. The input lacks base qualities; no much larger clone sits a single base away.

The library came from the immunoSEQ multiplex PCR assay. Sourced from immuneACCESS, this table was stored by TCRdb with only in-frame sequences that have V and J called. A share of the clones is absent; for the studies checked, an unresolved V gene accounts for under half, and the remainder has no known explanation. Counted in this sample were 45,000 to 55,000 clones; over 90% of them appeared once. Of the sample, about a quarter is held by the ten largest clones. The sequenced sample consisted of PBMCs. The clonotype comes from a woman aged 45-60 years with head and neck cancer. The chain is encoded by TRBV28 joined to TRBJ1-1, with a weak D call of TRBD1 (6 bases match). The sequenced DNA is TGTGCCAGCAGTTTGTCAGGGGCTTTGAACACTGAAGCTTTCTTT. Protein translation: CASSLSGALNTEAFF.